This is a list of T cell receptor beta chains from one sample in a study of identical twins. TCRdb re-derived calls from the 5' RACE reads in MiXCR, one entry per CDR3 protein. The sample yields under 900,000 distinct CDR3 sequences, 15% to 20% seen once. A further study also used this sample, focusing on T cells expressing NK-cell markers.

Sequencing was carried out using PBMCs. The receptors come from a woman aged 18-29 years in good health. Both conserved end residues are trimmed from each CDR3. The order of the fields is CDR3 protein, J gene, D gene, V gene. The D gene is left open where the match is weak.

CDR3: ASSFPYNSPLH
J: TRBJ1-6
D: -
V: TRBV6-2/TRBV6-3

CDR3: AISERGNNGYT
J: TRBJ1-2
D: -
V: TRBV10-3

CDR3: ASSQGQGLEKLF
J: TRBJ1-4
D: TRBD1
V: TRBV7-2

CDR3: AISESRVRQLASTDTQY
J: TRBJ2-3
D: -
V: TRBV10-3

CDR3: ASSPGMGYEQY
J: TRBJ2-7
D: -
V: TRBV7-8

CDR3: ASSFWDRSYEQY
J: TRBJ2-7
D: TRBD1
V: TRBV12-3/TRBV12-4

CDR3: GLMKSSGNTIY
J: TRBJ1-3
D: -
V: TRBV20-1

CDR3: ASSHRQGAGREQY
J: TRBJ2-7
D: -
V: TRBV6-2/TRBV6-3

CDR3: ASSPHDGAGNEQF
J: TRBJ2-1
D: -
V: TRBV7-2

CDR3: SASGPPGETQY
J: TRBJ2-5
D: -
V: TRBV20-1

CDR3: ASTGTSGFNTDTQY
J: TRBJ2-3
D: TRBD2
V: TRBV5-8

CDR3: ATGIVSTDTQY
J: TRBJ2-3
D: -
V: TRBV15

CDR3: ASKASGGGTGELF
J: TRBJ2-2
D: TRBD2
V: TRBV2

CDR3: ASSEGGLADEQY
J: TRBJ2-7
D: TRBD2
V: TRBV6-1

CDR3: ASSCPLKDRASSNQPQH
J: TRBJ1-5
D: TRBD1
V: TRBV5-1

CDR3: ASKLGQGAYEQY
J: TRBJ2-7
D: TRBD1
V: TRBV6-1

CDR3: SAPPRTSGRETQY
J: TRBJ2-5
D: TRBD2
V: TRBV20-1

CDR3: ASSYHTGTPRSNEQF
J: TRBJ2-1
D: -
V: TRBV12-3/TRBV12-4